These 17 T cell receptor beta chains came from one sample sequenced in a study of T cell responses to AZD1222 COVID-19 vaccine. Profiling relied on immunoSEQ multiplex PCR, and the TCRdb table lists in-frame clones only, not all of them. The table records 130,000 to 150,000 clones, about nine tenths of them present only once. The input for sequencing was peripheral blood, taken 28 days after the second AZD1222 dose. The receptor set was obtained from an adult who received the AZD1222 COVID-19 vaccine.

The CDR3 loop reads CASSQAGLGYGYTF. The CDR3 nucleotides are TGTGCCAGCAGCCAGGCAGGTCTGGGCTATGGCTACACCTTC. V is TRBV3-1 (or the pseudogene TRBV3-2) and J is TRBJ1-2; D remains unclear. CDR1 LGHDT and CDR2 YNNKEL come from the germline V gene (reference sequence). This CDR3 spans 14 amino acids. The ends were cut back, 3 bases at V and 4 bases at J, with 12 bases in the middle.

CDR3 sequence (DNA): TGTGCCAGCAGTTTTACTAGCGGGGGGGCCCCGGCCCAGTACTTC. Its protein is CASSFTSGGAPAQYF. J is TRBJ2-5 and V is TRBV27, with TRBD2 matching 13 bases. The CDR3 contains 15 residues. Germline V lookup: CDR1 MNHEY, CDR2 SMNVEV (reference sequence). V lost 3 bases, J lost 9 bases, and 7 bases stayed unmatched.

The chain links TRBV20-1 to TRBJ1-3; D not certain. V dropped 4 bases and J dropped 4 bases, with 2 bases sitting between them. Germline V gene lookup returns CDR1 DFQATT and CDR2 SNEGSKA (reference sequence). CDR3 length equals 10 residues. CDR3 nucleotides: TGCAGTGCTATGGGAAACACCATATATTTT. This encodes CSAMGNTIYF.

The gene calls are TRBV3-1 (or the pseudogene TRBV3-2) and TRBJ2-7; 14 bases match TRBD2. In germline, CDR1 is LGHDT, CDR2 YNNKEL (reference sequence). Losses at the gene ends were 8 bases for V and 0 bases for J; bases not matched to a gene: 6. This CDR3 is 16 amino acids long. The CDR3 spells CASGLAGGSSSYEQYF. The CDR3 DNA reads TGTGCCAGCGGACTAGCGGGGGGTTCCTCCTCCTACGAGCAGTACTTC.

The chain links TRBV11-2 to TRBJ1-5, with D unresolved. CDR1 and CDR2 (germline): SGHAT, FQNNGV. The CDR3 runs to 15 residues. V shed 3 bases and J shed 0 bases, with 9 bases lying between them. CDR3 in amino acids: CASSFGGLSNQPQHF. DNA for the CDR3: TGTGCCAGCAGCTTTGGAGGACTTAGCAATCAGCCCCAGCATTTT.

V usage is TRBV5-1 and J usage is TRBJ2-3; TRBD2 matches at 11 bases. V lost 1 base to trimming and J lost 2 bases; unmatched junction nucleotides: 6. In germline, CDR1 is SGHRS, CDR2 YFSETQ. The CDR3 is made up of 17 amino acids. The CDR3 coding sequence is TGCGCCAGCAGCTTGTCTGGGACTAGCGGATACACAGATACGCAGTATTTT. Translated: CASSLSGTSGYTDTQYF.

V gene TRBV6-5 combines with J gene TRBJ2-5; tentative D call: TRBD1 (6 bases). The germline gives CDR1 MNHEY, CDR2 SVGAGI. This CDR3 is 16 amino acids long. The V end was cut by 2 bases, the J end by 2 bases, with 15 bases between. The CDR3 loop is CASSYLFGQRQETQYF. DNA for the CDR3: TGTGCCAGCAGTTACCTCTTCGGACAGAGGCAAGAGACCCAGTACTTC.

The chain employs TRBV7-9 and TRBJ2-1; TRBD2 matches at 7 bases. Germline CDR1 SEHNR, CDR2 FQNEAQ (reference sequence). This CDR3 has 16 amino acids. J was trimmed by 3 bases and V by 5 bases; bases with no gene match: 10. CDR3 nucleotides: TGTGCCAGCAGCCCCCGGGGATCGGGGGGCTACAATGAGCAGTTCTTC. This translates into CASSPRGSGGYNEQFF.

V and J are TRBV2 and TRBJ1-5; 8 bases agree with TRBD1. CDR3 length: 19 amino acids. Germline CDR1 is SNHLY and CDR2 is FYNNEI. V lost 3 bases to trimming and J lost 0 bases; unmatched junction nucleotides: 13. The CDR3 spells CASSDSRDRSIYSNQPQHF. The DNA for the CDR3 is TGTGCCAGCAGTGACTCCCGGGACAGGAGCATCTATAGCAATCAGCCCCAGCATTTT.

This chain joins TRBV27 and TRBJ2-1; 7 nucleotides line up with TRBD1. J gave up 1 base and V 5 bases, and 5 bases lay outside the gene matches. The germline gives CDR1 MNHEY, CDR2 SMNVEV (reference sequence). The CDR3 has 15 amino acids. In DNA form, the CDR3 reads TGTGCCAGCAGTATAGGGGGCAGATCCTACAATGAGCAGTTCTTC. It is translated as CASSIGGRSYNEQFF.

This chain uses TRBV5-6 with TRBJ2-7, with D perhaps given as TRBD1 or TRBD2 (6 bases each). CDR3 length equals 14 residues. Trimming cost V 1 base and J 4 bases, with 12 bases left between them. Germline assignment: CDR1 SGHDT and CDR2 YYEEEE. CDR3 DNA sequence: TGTGCCAGCAGCTTGTGGGGGGCGCGGTACGAGCAGTACTTC. The encoded protein is CASSLWGARYEQYF.

The chain couples TRBV2 to TRBJ1-3; D gene uncertain. This CDR3 contains 16 residues. The V end lost 2 bases, the J end lost 3 bases, and 14 bases lay between the germline ends. Per germline, CDR1 SNHLY and CDR2 FYNNEI. Written as DNA, the CDR3 is TGTGCCAGCAGTGAAAGGGATGGGAGAGATGGAAACACCATATATTTT. It specifies CASSERDGRDGNTIYF.

The rearrangement uses TRBV7-9 and TRBJ1-2; no firm D call. CDR1 and CDR2 from the germline V gene are SEHNR and FQNEAQ (reference sequence). The CDR3 totals 12 residues. V lost 5 bases to trimming and J lost 1 base, with 5 bases between them. The DNA of the CDR3 is TGTGCCAGCAGCGCACTTAACTATGGCTACACCTTC. Its translation: CASSALNYGYTF. The full variable domain, with the rest looked up from reference TRBV7-9 and TRBJ1-2, is DTGVSQNPRHKITKRGQNVTFRCDPISEHNRLYWYRQTLGQGPEFLTYFQNEAQLEKSRLLSDRFSAERPKGSFSTLEIQRTEQGDSAMYLCASSALNYGYTFGSGTRLTVV.

The table lists this clone with a few counts. The V gene is TRBV7-9, the J gene TRBJ1-2; 12 nucleotides line up with TRBD1. This CDR3 has 14 amino acids. Germline V gene lookup returns CDR1 SEHNR and CDR2 FQNEAQ (reference sequence). The J segment lost 6 bases and the V segment lost 5 bases, leaving 4 bases of the junction unmatched. The CDR3 sequence is CASSRDRGRDGYTF. For the CDR3, the DNA is TGTGCCAGCAGCAGGGACAGGGGGCGGGATGGCTACACCTTC.

The chain joins TRBV9 to TRBJ1-2; tentatively, D is TRBD1 (6 bases). The germline V gene encodes CDR1 SGDLS and CDR2 YYNGEE. V was cut by 3 bases and J by 5 bases, with 14 bases left in between. CDR3 length equals 14 residues. CDR3 in amino acids: CASSAHREGYGYTF. CDR3 sequence (DNA): TGTGCCAGCAGCGCCCACAGGGAGGGATATGGCTACACCTTC.

This chain uses TRBV20-1 with TRBJ1-3; no clear D. Trimming pared 3 bases from V and 8 bases from J, leaving 11 bases between. CDR1 is DFQATT and CDR2 is SNEGSKA in the germline V gene (reference sequence). This CDR3 has 12 amino acids. The CDR3 DNA follows: TGCAGTGCTAGTTTTAGGGAGGACACCATATATTTT. As protein: CSASFREDTIYF.

The CDR3: CASSSTSGGGRQYF. DNA for the CDR3: TGTGCCAGCAGTTCGACTAGCGGTGGGGGAAGGCAGTATTTT. The rearrangement links TRBV6-4 to TRBJ2-3; TRBD2 matches 9 bases. Germline V gene data show CDR1 as MRHNA and CDR2 as SNTAGT. V gave up 5 bases and J gave up 11 bases; unmatched junction bases: 11. The CDR3 sequence is 14 residues long.